Below are 27 T cell receptor beta chains sequenced from a single sample in a study of OX40 agonist ivuxolimab in advanced cancers. TCRdb's copy holds only in-frame clones and misses some; the assay was immunoSEQ multiplex PCR. The table records roughly 110,000 clones, about nine tenths of them present only once. Source: CD4+ or CD8+ T cells sorted from blood, taken in a trial of the OX40 agonist ivuxolimab. All receptors come from an adult with an advanced solid tumor such as melanoma, head and neck, liver or kidney cancer.

V and J are TRBV30 and TRBJ2-6; no reliable D call. Trimming left V 1 base short and J 4 bases short, with 14 bases between. The CDR3 runs to 16 residues. Germline V gene lookup returns CDR1 GTSNPN and CDR2 SVGIG (reference sequence). CDR3 sequence: CAWSDPPLTGANVLTF. Here the CDR3 DNA reads TGTGCCTGGAGTGACCCCCCCCTCACGGGGGCCAACGTCCTGACTTTC.

The rearrangement links TRBV5-1 to TRBJ2-2, with D perhaps TRBD2 (5 bases). The CDR3 runs to 14 residues. Germline V CDR1 and CDR2: SGHRS, YFSETQ. Trimming stripped 9 bases from V and 2 bases from J, with 14 bases between. The CDR3 reads CATGSGLNTGELFF. Here the CDR3 DNA reads TGCGCCACGGGGTCCGGTCTCAACACCGGGGAGCTGTTTTTT.

The J gene is TRBJ2-7, the V gene TRBV27; no clear D gene. V was cut by 2 bases and J by 2 bases, with 13 bases left in between. Germline V gene sequence: CDR1 MNHEY, CDR2 SMNVEV (reference sequence). The CDR3 runs 15 residues. CDR3 residues: CASSLRQLPTYEQYF. The CDR3 nucleotides are TGTGCCAGCAGTTTAAGGCAGTTGCCCACCTACGAGCAGTACTTC.

This chain joins TRBV19 and TRBJ2-2, with 7 bases identical to TRBD2. Germline CDR1 reads LNHDA; CDR2 reads SQIVND (reference sequence). This CDR3 is built from 14 residues. The J segment lost 2 bases and the V segment lost 9 bases, leaving 6 bases of the junction unmatched. The CDR3 DNA is TGTGCCAGCCAGCGGGGCACAAACACCGGGGAGCTGTTTTTT. It encodes CASQRGTNTGELFF.

The CDR3 reads CASSTGETYNSPLHF. DNA of the CDR3: TGTGCCAGCAGTACAGGGGAGACCTATAATTCACCCCTCCACTTT. V is TRBV2 and J is TRBJ1-6; 7 bases map to TRBD1. This CDR3 has 15 residues. The ends lost 5 bases at V and 2 bases at J; junction bases unmatched: 3. Germline lookup yields CDR1 SNHLY and CDR2 FYNNEI.

The chain is built from TRBV6-5 and TRBJ2-5; 9 bases map to TRBD1. The ends lost 3 bases at V and 5 bases at J; junction bases unmatched: 4. This CDR3 region has 14 residues. Germline V gives CDR1 MNHEY, CDR2 SVGAGI. DNA of the CDR3: TGTGCCAGCAGTTATGGACAGGGGTGGGAGACCCAGTACTTC. Its translation: CASSYGQGWETQYF.

The chain carries TRBV2 and TRBJ2-7, with TRBD1 identical over 10 bases. V lost 10 bases to trimming and J lost 5 bases; unmatched junction nucleotides: 20. CDR3 length equals 17 residues. CDR1 and CDR2 from the germline V gene are SNHLY and FYNNEI. CDR3 sequence reads: CAIRTRGRDRGRNEQYF. In DNA, the CDR3 is TGTGCCATCCGAACGAGGGGACGGGACAGGGGAAGGAACGAGCAGTACTTC.

The CDR3 region has the DNA TGTGCCTGGAGTGTACTATCAGCAGGGAACACTGAAGCTTTCTTT. This encodes CAWSVLSAGNTEAFF. The rearrangement joins TRBV30 to TRBJ1-1; unclear D gene. From germline, CDR1 is GTSNPN and CDR2 SVGIG (reference sequence). The V gene lost 0 bases and the J gene lost 1 base, with 12 bases spanning the gap. The CDR3 runs to 15 residues.

The chain couples TRBV6-4 to TRBJ2-6; D unresolved. V lost 3 bases to trimming and J lost 0 bases, with 6 bases between them. Germline lookup yields CDR1 MRHNA and CDR2 SNTAGT. The CDR3 runs 15 residues. DNA of the CDR3: TGTGCCAGCAGTGAAAAGGTCTCTGGGGCCAACGTCCTGACTTTC. Its protein is CASSEKVSGANVLTF.

The chain joins TRBV6-5 to TRBJ1-4, with D unclear. Between the trimmed V and J ends, which lost 6 bases and 1 base, there was a span of 9 bases. Germline CDR1 and CDR2: MNHEY and SVGAGI. CDR3 length: 14 residues. The CDR3 spells CASRRGGTNEKLFF. DNA of the CDR3: TGTGCCAGCAGGAGAGGTGGAACTAATGAAAAACTGTTTTTT.

J is TRBJ1-1 and V is TRBV11-3, with TRBD1 matching 10 bases. The germline V gene has CDR1 SGHNT and CDR2 YENEEA. The CDR3 has 15 residues. With 1 base clipped from V and 4 bases from J, the junction kept 3 bases outside the gene matches. In DNA form, the CDR3 reads TGTGCCAGCAGCTTAGGCGGGACAGGGGTCACTGAAGCTTTCTTT. Translated, it gives CASSLGGTGVTEAFF.

Only one count was recorded for this clone. CDR3 sequence reads: CASSITKGIGEKLFF. In DNA form, the CDR3 reads TGTGCCAGCAGTATAACGAAAGGGATCGGAGAAAAACTGTTTTTT. The chain uses TRBV6-5 and TRBJ1-4, with D unresolved. Trimming took 5 bases from V and 8 from J, leaving 18 bases between them. CDR3 length equals 15 residues. CDR1 is MNHEY and CDR2 is SVGAGI in the germline V gene.

This clone counts as medium-sized. Distinct nucleotide sequences in the sample also encode this CDR3. The chain couples TRBV9 to TRBJ1-1; D gene ambiguous. The CDR3 runs to 13 residues. V lost 0 bases and J lost 1, with 4 bases in between. The germline V gene encodes CDR1 SGDLS and CDR2 YYNGEE. The CDR3 DNA reads TGTGCCAGCAGCGTAGCGCCGAACACTGAAGCTTTCTTT. It encodes CASSVAPNTEAFF. Using reference TRBV9 and TRBJ1-1 for the parts outside the CDR3, the full variable domain is DSGVTQTPKHLITATGQRVTLRCSPRSGDLSVYWYQQSLDQGLQFLIQYYNGEERAKGNILERFSAQQFPDLHSELNLSSLELGDSALYFCASSVAPNTEAFFGQGTRLTVV.

The rearrangement joins TRBV19 to TRBJ1-1, with 7 bases lining up with TRBD1. CDR1 is LNHDA, CDR2 SQIVND, per germline (reference sequence). The J segment lost 4 bases and the V segment lost 5 bases, leaving 10 bases of the junction unmatched. This CDR3 is built from 15 residues. The CDR3 sequence is CASSFQQGFGTEAFF. Written as DNA, the CDR3 is TGTGCCAGTAGTTTCCAACAGGGGTTCGGCACTGAAGCTTTCTTT.

This chain connects TRBV18 to TRBJ1-2; no clear D. The CDR3 is made up of 17 amino acids. Germline V gene lookup returns CDR1 KGHSH and CDR2 LQKENI. The ends were cut back, 4 bases at V and 5 bases at J, with 23 bases in the middle. CDR3 bases: TGTGCCAGCTCACTGGGTACCGGGGAAATCGCCCTATATGGCTACACCTTC. This sequence encodes CASSLGTGEIALYGYTF.

This sequence joins TRBV7-9 and TRBJ1-1; 12 bases agree with TRBD1. This CDR3 comprises 16 residues. Germline V CDR1 and CDR2: SEHNR, FQNEAQ (reference sequence). V shed 5 bases, J shed 8 bases, and the junction held 12 bases outside the gene matches. CDR3 bases: TGTGCCAGCAGCGCACATCCGGGACAGGGGGCTGCGGAAGCTTTCTTT. Amino acids: CASSAHPGQGAAEAFF.

V is TRBV18 and J is TRBJ2-7, with TRBD1 matching 8 bases. CDR1 is KGHSH and CDR2 is LQKENI in the germline V gene. V dropped 0 bases and J dropped 7; count of bases not matched to a gene: 14. This CDR3 has 17 amino acids. Written as DNA, the CDR3 is TGTGCCAGCTCACCACCCGACAGGGGCGCGGGCCTTTGGGAGCAGTACTTC. Its protein product is CASSPPDRGAGLWEQYF.

The rearrangement links TRBV7-2 to TRBJ1-4; 12 bases are a match to TRBD1. Germline V gene data show CDR1 as SGHTA and CDR2 as FQGNSA. Germline trimming cut 5 bases from V and 8 bases from J; bases unmatched to any gene: 3. The CDR3 sequence is 14 residues long. In DNA, the CDR3 is TGTGCCAGCAGCAGGGACAGGGGGCGCGAAAAACTGTTTTTT. This translates into CASSRDRGREKLFF.

This chain uses TRBV25-1 with TRBJ1-2; D gene ambiguous. Germline values: CDR1 MGHDK, CDR2 SYGVNS. The CDR3 spans 12 residues. V was clipped by 3 bases and J by 4 bases, with 6 bases between them. The chain's CDR3 is CASSDQLYGYTF. The CDR3 nucleotides read TGTGCCAGCAGTGATCAGCTCTATGGCTACACCTTC.

The rearrangement links TRBV29-1 to TRBJ2-5; D assignment may be TRBD1 or TRBD2 (5 bases each). Germline V gives CDR1 SQVTM, CDR2 ANQGSEA. The CDR3 runs 14 residues. V gave up 3 bases and J gave up 2 bases, with 13 bases separating them. CDR3 bases: TGCAGCGTTGATTCGGGGCCTACTCAAGAGACCCAGTACTTC. Its protein product is CSVDSGPTQETQYF. The variable domain in full, with the rest retrieved from reference TRBV29-1 and TRBJ2-5, is SAVISQKPSRDICQRGTSLTIQCQVDSQVTMMFWYRQQPGQSLTLIATANQGSEATYESGFVIDKFPISRPNLTFSTLTVSNMSPEDSSIYLCSVDSGPTQETQYFGPGTRLLVL.

The CDR3 DNA follows: TGTGCCAGCAATATGGACAGCTCTAATTCACCCCTCCACTTT. This encodes CASNMDSSNSPLHF. V gene TRBV6-1 combines with J gene TRBJ1-6; tentatively, D is TRBD1 (6 bases). This CDR3 has 14 amino acids. Germline loops: CDR1 MNHNS, CDR2 SASEGT. V lost 7 bases and J lost 6, with 13 bases in between.

The chain links TRBV5-4 to TRBJ1-5; possible D gene TRBD1, 5 bases. The V gene's germline CDR1 is SGHNT and CDR2 YYREEE (reference sequence). V dropped 0 bases and J dropped 1 base, with 11 bases sitting between them. There are 16 residues in the CDR3. The CDR3 DNA reads as TGTGCCAGCAGCTTGGGGGGGGGAGGAAGCAATCAGCCCCAGCATTTT. Its translation is CASSLGGGGSNQPQHF.

The CDR3 here is CASSSGLAGVEQFF. Here the CDR3 DNA reads TGTGCCAGCAGCTCGGGACTAGCGGGGGTAGAGCAGTTCTTC. The genes are TRBV7-3 and TRBJ2-1; 14 bases map to TRBD2. The CDR3 is 14 amino acids. The ends lost 4 bases at V and 10 bases at J; junction bases unmatched: 3. Germline loops: CDR1 SGHTA, CDR2 FQGTGA.

The gene calls are TRBV7-2 and TRBJ2-7; D perhaps matches TRBD1 (6 bases). Germline assignment: CDR1 SGHTA and CDR2 FQGNSA. This CDR3 is built from 13 residues. V gave up 9 bases and J gave up 0 bases, with 12 bases separating them. CDR3 sequence: CARAGVGSYEQYF. CDR3 sequence (DNA): TGTGCCAGAGCAGGGGTAGGCTCCTACGAGCAGTACTTC.

In DNA form, the CDR3 reads TGTGCCAGCAGCCTAAAGACAGGGGGCACAGATACGCAGTATTTT. Translation: CASSLKTGGTDTQYF. This chain uses TRBV11-1 with TRBJ2-3, with 8 bases identical to TRBD1. V gave up 5 bases and J gave up 1 base; unmatched junction bases: 5. The germline gives CDR1 SGHAT, CDR2 FQDESV (reference sequence). The CDR3 spans 15 residues. The variable domain in full, with the rest retrieved from reference TRBV11-1 and TRBJ2-3, is EAEVAQSPRYKITEKSQAVAFWCDPISGHATLYWYRQILGQGPELLVQFQDESVVDDSQLPKDRFSAERLKGVDSTLKIQPAELGDSAMYLCASSLKTGGTDTQYFGPGTRLTVL.

This chain joins TRBV9 and TRBJ2-5; D ambiguous. Germline values: CDR1 SGDLS, CDR2 YYNGEE. V was pared by 2 bases and J by 6 bases, with 11 bases between. The CDR3 is 13 amino acids. The CDR3 sequence: CASSVGVSQTQYF. The CDR3 bases are TGTGCCAGCAGCGTTGGGGTTTCGCAGACCCAGTACTTC.

The chain is built from TRBV9 and TRBJ2-6; D is perhaps TRBD2 (7 bases). This CDR3 is built from 19 residues. With 3 bases removed from V and 0 bases from J, the gap between germline ends came to 19 bases. CDR1 and CDR2 from the germline V gene are SGDLS and YYNGEE. The CDR3 is CASSAVGGGRFSGANVLTF. The CDR3 coding sequence is TGTGCCAGCAGCGCCGTAGGCGGGGGCCGCTTCTCTGGGGCCAACGTCCTGACTTTC.